Listed below are T cell receptor beta chains from one sample, sequenced in a study of OX40 agonist ivuxolimab in advanced cancers. The method was immunoSEQ multiplex PCR; TCRdb's version includes in-frame clones alone and lacks a portion of them. The top ten hold around 0.17% of the sample, which has 80,000 to 100,000 clones, 94% seen once. Source: CD4+ or CD8+ T cells sorted from blood, taken in a trial of the OX40 agonist ivuxolimab. These receptors were obtained from an adult with an advanced solid tumor such as melanoma, head and neck, liver or kidney cancer. CDR3s include the opening cysteine and the closing phenylalanine or tryptophan. Fields, in order: CDR3 length, D gene, V gene, J gene, CDR3 DNA, CDR3 protein. A D gene is named only where the DNA matches it firmly.

len: 15; d_gene: .; v_gene: TRBV19; j_gene: TRBJ2-5; CDR3nt: TGTGCCAGTAGTATAGGGGGGGGCGTCCGGGAGACCCAGTACTTC; CDR3aa: CASSIGGGVRETQYF
len: 13; d_gene: TRBD2; v_gene: TRBV5-4; j_gene: TRBJ2-7; CDR3nt: TGTGCCAGCAGCTTAGGCGGGAGGGACGAGCAGTACTTC; CDR3aa: CASSLGGRDEQYF
len: 14; d_gene: .; v_gene: TRBV5-1; j_gene: TRBJ1-6; CDR3nt: TGCGCCAGCAGTCAGGGGCCGCATCATTCACCCCTCCACTTT; CDR3aa: CASSQGPHHSPLHF
len: 15; d_gene: TRBD1; v_gene: TRBV9; j_gene: TRBJ1-3; CDR3nt: TGTGCCAGCAGCGTTTTAGGGGGCCCACTGGACACCATATATTTT; CDR3aa: CASSVLGGPLDTIYF
len: 16; d_gene: .; v_gene: TRBV7-8; j_gene: TRBJ1-2; CDR3nt: TGTGCCAGCAGCTACTGGTGGGGGAGGGCGCGCCGTGGCTACACCTTC; CDR3aa: CASSYWWGRARRGYTF
len: 15; d_gene: .; v_gene: TRBV18; j_gene: TRBJ2-3; CDR3nt: TGTGCCAGCTCCCCCCTACAGGCTAGCACAGATACGCAGTATTTT; CDR3aa: CASSPLQASTDTQYF
len: 15; d_gene: .; v_gene: TRBV4-3; j_gene: TRBJ2-1; CDR3nt: TGCGCCAGCAGCCAGGCTCTGGCGGGAAAGAATGAGCAGTTCTTC; CDR3aa: CASSQALAGKNEQFF
len: 18; d_gene: TRBD1; v_gene: TRBV5-4; j_gene: TRBJ2-1; CDR3nt: TGTGCCAGCAGCCCCCTGAGAGGGGGCCGCAGATCCTACAATGAGCAGTTCTTC; CDR3aa: CASSPLRGGRRSYNEQFF
len: 18; d_gene: TRBD1; v_gene: TRBV18; j_gene: TRBJ2-7; CDR3nt: TGTGCCAGCTCCCGGAGGGGGACAGGGGTTTTATCTGGCTACGAGCAGTACTTC; CDR3aa: CASSRRGTGVLSGYEQYF
len: 14; d_gene: .; v_gene: TRBV18; j_gene: TRBJ2-3; CDR3nt: TGTGCCAGCTCACCACCGGGGGGCACAGATACGCAGTATTTT; CDR3aa: CASSPPGGTDTQYF
len: 13; d_gene: .; v_gene: TRBV6-6; j_gene: TRBJ2-7; CDR3nt: TGTGCCAGCAGTTACTACGGGAGCTACGAGCAGTACTTC; CDR3aa: CASSYYGSYEQYF
len: 16; d_gene: TRBD1; v_gene: TRBV27; j_gene: TRBJ1-5; CDR3nt: TGTGCCAGCAGTTTATCGGGCAGGGGGGCTAATCAGCCCCAGCATTTT; CDR3aa: CASSLSGRGANQPQHF
len: 16; d_gene: TRBD1; v_gene: TRBV19; j_gene: TRBJ1-1; CDR3nt: TGTGCCAGCCCTACGGGGGACAGGGGGCGGGGCACTGAAGCTTTCTTT; CDR3aa: CASPTGDRGRGTEAFF
len: 16; d_gene: TRBD1; v_gene: TRBV27; j_gene: TRBJ1-2; CDR3nt: TGTGCCAGCAGTCCGTGGCCAGGACAGGGGATGGGTGGCTACACCTTC; CDR3aa: CASSPWPGQGMGGYTF
len: 15; d_gene: .; v_gene: TRBV4-3; j_gene: TRBJ2-7; CDR3nt: TGCGCCAGCAGCCAAGAACCGGCCAGGGCCTACGAGCAGTACTTC; CDR3aa: CASSQEPARAYEQYF
len: 16; d_gene: .; v_gene: TRBV6-5; j_gene: TRBJ2-2; CDR3nt: TGTGCCAGCAGTTACTTTGCGTGGGGGGACACCGGGGAGCTGTTTTTT; CDR3aa: CASSYFAWGDTGELFF
len: 13; d_gene: .; v_gene: TRBV9; j_gene: TRBJ1-1; CDR3nt: TGTGCCGGCAGCTCCAATATGAACACTGAAGCTTTCTTT; CDR3aa: CAGSSNMNTEAFF
len: 17; d_gene: .; v_gene: TRBV11-2; j_gene: TRBJ2-2; CDR3nt: TGTGCCAGCAGCTTAGATCGTGGGGGCCCAGACACCGGGGAGCTGTTTTTT; CDR3aa: CASSLDRGGPDTGELFF